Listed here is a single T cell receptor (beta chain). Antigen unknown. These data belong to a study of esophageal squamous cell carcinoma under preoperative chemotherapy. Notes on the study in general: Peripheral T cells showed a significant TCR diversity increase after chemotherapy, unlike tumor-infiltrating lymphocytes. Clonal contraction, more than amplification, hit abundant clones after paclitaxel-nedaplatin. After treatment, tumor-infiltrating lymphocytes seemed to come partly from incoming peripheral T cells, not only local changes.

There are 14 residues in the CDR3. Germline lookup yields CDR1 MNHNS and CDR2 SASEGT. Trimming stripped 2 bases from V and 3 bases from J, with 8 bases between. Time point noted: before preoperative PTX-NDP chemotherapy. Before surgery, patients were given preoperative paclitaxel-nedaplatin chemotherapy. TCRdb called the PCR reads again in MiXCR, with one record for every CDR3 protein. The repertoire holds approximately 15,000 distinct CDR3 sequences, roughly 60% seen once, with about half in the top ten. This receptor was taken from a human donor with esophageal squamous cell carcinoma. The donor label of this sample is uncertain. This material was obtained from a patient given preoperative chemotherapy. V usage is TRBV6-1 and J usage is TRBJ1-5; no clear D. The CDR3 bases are TGTGCCAGCAGTGAACACGGCAACAATCAGCCCCAGCATTTT. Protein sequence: CASSEHGNNQPQHF.